This is a list of T cell receptor beta chains from one sample in a study of blood T cell repertoires in COVID-19. TCRdb keeps only in-frame clones here, not all; method: immunoSEQ multiplex PCR. In the table there are about 210,000 clones, around 88% of which are singletons. Sequences were obtained from peripheral blood. The receptors here all came from a woman aged 50 to 65 with acute or convalescent COVID-19. Each CDR3 is given with its conserved first and last residue. Each record gives: D gene, clone size, V gene, J gene, CDR3 protein, CDR3 DNA. The D gene is left open where the match is weak. Expanded clones get a size class; other rows say once, few or many, or leave the size out.

d_gene: -; abundance: -; v_gene: TRBV7-2; j_gene: TRBJ2-1; CDR3aa: CASSLAEEKFF; CDR3nt: TGTGCCAGCAGCTTAGCCGAGGAAAAGTTCTTC
d_gene: TRBD2; abundance: -; v_gene: TRBV7-9; j_gene: TRBJ2-5; CDR3aa: CASSLLGGSVETQYF; CDR3nt: TGTGCCAGCAGCTTATTGGGAGGGTCGGTTGAGACCCAGTACTTC
d_gene: -; abundance: -; v_gene: TRBV14; j_gene: TRBJ1-2; CDR3aa: CASSQENRANYGYTF; CDR3nt: TGTGCCAGCAGCCAAGAAAACCGAGCTAACTATGGCTACACCTTC
d_gene: -; abundance: -; v_gene: TRBV4-2; j_gene: TRBJ2-1; CDR3aa: CASSHEAGQRNEQFF; CDR3nt: TGTGCCAGCAGCCATGAAGCGGGACAAAGGAATGAGCAGTTCTTC
d_gene: -; abundance: -; v_gene: TRBV2; j_gene: TRBJ2-3; CDR3aa: CASRERLGDTQYF; CDR3nt: TGTGCCAGCAGGGAGCGGCTTGGAGATACGCAGTATTTT
d_gene: TRBD1; abundance: -; v_gene: TRBV6-5; j_gene: TRBJ1-5; CDR3aa: CASSYSIGTGVWHF; CDR3nt: TGTGCCAGCAGTTACTCGATAGGGACAGGGGTTTGGCATTTT
d_gene: -; abundance: -; v_gene: TRBV11-1; j_gene: TRBJ2-7; CDR3aa: CASSYHGGPTYEQYF; CDR3nt: TGTGCCAGCAGCTACCACGGGGGGCCCACCTACGAGCAGTACTTC
d_gene: TRBD1; abundance: -; v_gene: TRBV5-1; j_gene: TRBJ2-3; CDR3aa: CASSLANGGTGGTDTQYF; CDR3nt: TGCGCCAGCAGCTTGGCTAATGGGGGGACAGGGGGAACAGATACGCAGTATTTT
d_gene: TRBD1; abundance: -; v_gene: TRBV28; j_gene: TRBJ2-1; CDR3aa: CASSTLAGGLYNEQFF; CDR3nt: TGTGCCAGCAGTACTCTCGCAGGGGGCCTCTACAATGAGCAGTTCTTC
d_gene: TRBD1; abundance: few; v_gene: TRBV19; j_gene: TRBJ2-2; CDR3aa: CASRSIWTGESWELFF; CDR3nt: TGTGCCAGTAGGAGCATTTGGACAGGGGAATCGTGGGAGCTGTTTTTT
d_gene: -; abundance: -; v_gene: TRBV29-1; j_gene: TRBJ2-3; CDR3aa: CSVAGGTDTQYF; CDR3nt: TGCAGCGTTGCCGGGGGCACAGATACGCAGTATTTT
d_gene: TRBD1; abundance: -; v_gene: TRBV11-3; j_gene: TRBJ2-1; CDR3aa: CASSPGQGLYSYNEQFF; CDR3nt: TGTGCCAGCAGCCCCGGACAGGGGCTTTACTCCTACAATGAGCAGTTCTTC
d_gene: -; abundance: -; v_gene: TRBV7-6; j_gene: TRBJ2-2; CDR3aa: CASSLASGMNTGELFF; CDR3nt: TGTGCCAGCAGCTTAGCGTCGGGAATGAACACCGGGGAGCTGTTTTTT
d_gene: -; abundance: -; v_gene: TRBV11-2; j_gene: TRBJ2-7; CDR3aa: CASSLVDSSYEQYF; CDR3nt: TGTGCCAGCAGCTTAGTGGACAGCTCCTACGAGCAGTACTTC
d_gene: TRBD2; abundance: few; v_gene: TRBV28; j_gene: TRBJ2-7; CDR3aa: CASSRGLAGPREQYF; CDR3nt: TGTGCCAGCAGCCGAGGACTAGCGGGGCCTCGGGAGCAGTACTTC
d_gene: -; abundance: -; v_gene: TRBV27; j_gene: TRBJ2-3; CDR3aa: CASSLSPFPGSTDTQYF; CDR3nt: TGTGCCAGCAGTTTATCCCCTTTCCCGGGGAGCACAGATACGCAGTATTTT
d_gene: -; abundance: -; v_gene: TRBV25-1; j_gene: TRBJ1-1; CDR3aa: CASRGGTAEAFF; CDR3nt: TGTGCCAGCAGGGGAGGAACGGCTGAAGCTTTCTTT
d_gene: -; abundance: -; v_gene: TRBV9; j_gene: TRBJ1-2; CDR3aa: CASSVGENYGYTF; CDR3nt: TGTGCCAGCAGCGTAGGAGAGAACTATGGCTACACCTTC
d_gene: -; abundance: -; v_gene: TRBV12-3/TRBV12-4; j_gene: TRBJ2-7; CDR3aa: CASSRGTYEQYF; CDR3nt: TGTGCCAGCAGCCGGGGGACGTACGAGCAGTACTTC
d_gene: TRBD2; abundance: few; v_gene: TRBV6-4; j_gene: TRBJ2-1; CDR3aa: CASSVLAGSYNEQFF; CDR3nt: TGTGCCAGCAGTGTTCTAGCGGGGAGCTACAATGAGCAGTTCTTC
d_gene: TRBD1; abundance: few; v_gene: TRBV5-1; j_gene: TRBJ2-7; CDR3aa: CASSFRQGKDEQYF; CDR3nt: TGCGCCAGCAGCTTCCGACAGGGGAAGGACGAGCAGTACTTC
d_gene: -; abundance: -; v_gene: TRBV27; j_gene: TRBJ1-4; CDR3aa: CASSPETATRGKLFF; CDR3nt: TGTGCCAGCAGTCCTGAGACAGCCACGCGTGGAAAACTGTTTTTT
d_gene: TRBD1; abundance: -; v_gene: TRBV6-5; j_gene: TRBJ1-2; CDR3aa: CASTKTGTGWGYTF; CDR3nt: TGTGCCAGCACCAAAACCGGGACAGGGTGGGGCTACACCTTC
d_gene: TRBD2; abundance: -; v_gene: TRBV29-1; j_gene: TRBJ2-1; CDR3aa: CSVEDQTSGYNEQFF; CDR3nt: TGCAGCGTTGAAGATCAGACTAGCGGGTACAATGAGCAGTTCTTC
d_gene: TRBD1; abundance: -; v_gene: TRBV6-5; j_gene: TRBJ1-4; CDR3aa: CASSRDRGGEKLFF; CDR3nt: TGTGCCAGCAGCCGCGACAGGGGTGGAGAAAAACTGTTTTTT
d_gene: -; abundance: -; v_gene: TRBV28; j_gene: TRBJ2-2; CDR3aa: CASSFFLLGRGSTGELFF; CDR3nt: TGTGCCAGCAGTTTTTTTTTGCTGGGCAGGGGTAGCACCGGGGAGCTGTTTTTT